The following is a TCR beta chain sequence with its context. These data are taken from a study of blood T cell repertoires in COVID-19. The germline V gene encodes CDR1 SGHVS and CDR2 FQNEAQ. Trimming cost V 4 bases and J 6 bases, with 13 bases left between them. This CDR3 region has 14 residues. Clones were sequenced by immunoSEQ multiplex PCR, and TCRdb holds only the in-frame ones, with some missing. The sample lists approximately 37,000 clones, approximately 92% occurring once. The receptor comes from a woman older than 75 with acute or convalescent COVID-19. Sequenced sample: peripheral blood. The chain employs TRBV7-8 and TRBJ2-1, with D possibly TRBD2 on 5 matching bases. CDR3 in DNA: TGTGCCAGCAGCTCCCACCCCGGGGTCAATGAGCAGTTCTTC. It translates to CASSSHPGVNEQFF.